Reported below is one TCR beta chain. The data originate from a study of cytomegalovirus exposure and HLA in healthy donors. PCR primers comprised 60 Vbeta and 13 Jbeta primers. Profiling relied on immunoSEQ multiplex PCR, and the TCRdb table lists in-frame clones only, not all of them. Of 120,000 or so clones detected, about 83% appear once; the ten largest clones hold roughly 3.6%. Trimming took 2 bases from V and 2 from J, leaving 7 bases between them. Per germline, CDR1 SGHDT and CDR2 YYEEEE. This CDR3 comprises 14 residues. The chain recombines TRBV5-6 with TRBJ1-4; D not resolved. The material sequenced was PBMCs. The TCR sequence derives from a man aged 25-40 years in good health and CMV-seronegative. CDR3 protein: CASSLSFTNEKLFF. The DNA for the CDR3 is TGTGCCAGCAGCTTAAGCTTTACTAATGAAAAACTGTTTTTT.